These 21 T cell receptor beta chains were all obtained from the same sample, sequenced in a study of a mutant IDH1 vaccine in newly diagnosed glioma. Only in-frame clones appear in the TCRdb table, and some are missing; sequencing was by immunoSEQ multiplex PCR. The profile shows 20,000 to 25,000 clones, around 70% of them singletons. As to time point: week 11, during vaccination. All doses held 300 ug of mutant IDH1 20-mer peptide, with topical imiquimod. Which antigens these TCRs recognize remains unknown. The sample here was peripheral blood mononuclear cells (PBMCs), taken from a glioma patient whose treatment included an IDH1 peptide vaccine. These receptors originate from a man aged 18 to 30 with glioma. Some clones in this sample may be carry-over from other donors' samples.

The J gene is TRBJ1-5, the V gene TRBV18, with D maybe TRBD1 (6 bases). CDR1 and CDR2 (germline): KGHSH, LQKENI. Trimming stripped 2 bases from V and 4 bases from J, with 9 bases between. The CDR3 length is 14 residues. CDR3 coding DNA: TGTGCCAGCTCACCAGGGGGCAGGAATCAGCCCCAGCATTTT. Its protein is CASSPGGRNQPQHF.

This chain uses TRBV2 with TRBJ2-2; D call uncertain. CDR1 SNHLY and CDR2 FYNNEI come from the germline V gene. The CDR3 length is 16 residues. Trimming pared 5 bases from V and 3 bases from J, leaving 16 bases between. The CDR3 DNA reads TGTGCCAGCAGTCCCGCGTCGGGCAGTTACACCGGGGAGCTGTTTTTT. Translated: CASSPASGSYTGELFF.

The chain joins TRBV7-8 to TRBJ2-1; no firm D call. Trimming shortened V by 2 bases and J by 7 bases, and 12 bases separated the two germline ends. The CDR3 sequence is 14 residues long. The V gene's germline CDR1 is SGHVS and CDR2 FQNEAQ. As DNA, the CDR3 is TGTGCCAGCAGCTTATTTGCGGAGTGGAATGAGCAGTTCTTC. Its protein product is CASSLFAEWNEQFF.

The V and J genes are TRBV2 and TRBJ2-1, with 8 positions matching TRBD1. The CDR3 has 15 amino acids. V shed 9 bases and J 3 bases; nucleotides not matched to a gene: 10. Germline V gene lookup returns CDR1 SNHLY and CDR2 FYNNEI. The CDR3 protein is CARSPRQGFYNEQFF. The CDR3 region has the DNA TGTGCCAGATCCCCCCGACAGGGGTTCTACAATGAGCAGTTCTTC.

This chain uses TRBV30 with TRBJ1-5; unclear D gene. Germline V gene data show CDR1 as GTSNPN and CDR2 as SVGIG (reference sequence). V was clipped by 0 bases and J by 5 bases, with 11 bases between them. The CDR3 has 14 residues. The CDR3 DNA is TGTGCCTGGAGTGTAACTGCGTGGGATCAGCCCCAGCATTTT. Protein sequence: CAWSVTAWDQPQHF.

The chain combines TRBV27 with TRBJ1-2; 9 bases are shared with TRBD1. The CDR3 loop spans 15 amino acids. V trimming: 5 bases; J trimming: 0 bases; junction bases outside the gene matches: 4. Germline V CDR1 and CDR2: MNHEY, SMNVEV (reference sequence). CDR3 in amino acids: CASSERQGANYGYTF. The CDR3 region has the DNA TGTGCCAGCAGTGAGCGACAGGGGGCTAACTATGGCTACACCTTC.

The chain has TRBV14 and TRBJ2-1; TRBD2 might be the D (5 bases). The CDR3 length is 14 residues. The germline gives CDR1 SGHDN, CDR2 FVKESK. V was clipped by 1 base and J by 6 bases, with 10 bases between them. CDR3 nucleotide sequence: TGTGCCAGCAGCCAAGTTGCCGGGATCAATGAGCAGTTCTTC. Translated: CASSQVAGINEQFF.

CDR3 sequence: CASSYSSSQGAEAFF. Here the CDR3 DNA reads TGTGCCAGCAGTTACTCGTCATCACAGGGAGCTGAAGCTTTCTTT. The V and J genes are TRBV6-5 and TRBJ1-1, with D maybe TRBD1 (6 bases). V was shortened by 0 bases and J by 6 bases, with 14 bases between the two germline ends. Germline V gives CDR1 MNHEY, CDR2 SVGAGI. The CDR3 totals 15 residues.

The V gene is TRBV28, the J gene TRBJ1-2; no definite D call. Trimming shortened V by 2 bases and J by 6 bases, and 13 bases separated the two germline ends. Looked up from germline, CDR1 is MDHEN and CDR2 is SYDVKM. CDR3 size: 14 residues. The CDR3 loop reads CASSLGEGRNGYTF. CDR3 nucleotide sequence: TGTGCCAGCAGTTTAGGAGAAGGGAGGAATGGCTACACCTTC.

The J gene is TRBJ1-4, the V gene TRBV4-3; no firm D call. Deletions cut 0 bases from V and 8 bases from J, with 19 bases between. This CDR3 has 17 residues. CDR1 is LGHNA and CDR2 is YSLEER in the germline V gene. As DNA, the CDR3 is TGCGCCAGCAGCCAAGAAATAATGCTAGGTCGGGCGGAAAAACTGTTTTTT. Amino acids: CASSQEIMLGRAEKLFF.

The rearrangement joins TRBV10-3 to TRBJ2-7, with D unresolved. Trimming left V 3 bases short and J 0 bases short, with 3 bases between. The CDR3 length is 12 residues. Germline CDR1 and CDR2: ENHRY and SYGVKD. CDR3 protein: CAISDSSYEQYF. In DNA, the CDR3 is TGTGCCATCAGTGATAGCTCCTACGAGCAGTACTTC.

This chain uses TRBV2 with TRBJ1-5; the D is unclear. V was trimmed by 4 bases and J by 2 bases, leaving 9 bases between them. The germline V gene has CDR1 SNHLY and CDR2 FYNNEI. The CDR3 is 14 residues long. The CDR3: CASSGMGGNQPQHF. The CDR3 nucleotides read TGTGCCAGCAGTGGAATGGGCGGCAATCAGCCCCAGCATTTT.

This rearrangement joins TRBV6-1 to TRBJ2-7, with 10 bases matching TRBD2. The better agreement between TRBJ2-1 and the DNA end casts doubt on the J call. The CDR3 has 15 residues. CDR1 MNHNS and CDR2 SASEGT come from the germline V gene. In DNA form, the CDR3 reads TGTGCCAGCAGGGTTATTCCTAGCGGGGGTGATGAGCAGTTCTTC. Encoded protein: CASRVIPSGGDEQFF.

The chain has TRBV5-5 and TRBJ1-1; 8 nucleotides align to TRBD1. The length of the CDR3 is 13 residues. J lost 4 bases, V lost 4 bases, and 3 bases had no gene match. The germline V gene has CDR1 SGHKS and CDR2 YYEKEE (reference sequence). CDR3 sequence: CASSRQGRTEAFF. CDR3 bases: TGTGCCAGCAGCCGACAGGGGCGCACTGAAGCTTTCTTT. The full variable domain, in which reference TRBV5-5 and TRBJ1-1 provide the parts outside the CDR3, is DAGVTQSPTHLIKTRGQQVTLRCSPISGHKSVSWYQQVLGQGPQFIFQYYEKEERGRGNFPDRFSARQFPNYSSELNVNALLLGDSALYLCASSRQGRTEAFFGQGTRLTVV.

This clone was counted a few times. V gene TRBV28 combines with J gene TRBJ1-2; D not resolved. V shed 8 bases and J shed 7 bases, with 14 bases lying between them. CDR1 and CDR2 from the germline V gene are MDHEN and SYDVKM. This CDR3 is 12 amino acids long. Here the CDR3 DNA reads TGTGCCAGCGCACCCGAGATGACTGGCTACACCTTC. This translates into CASAPEMTGYTF.

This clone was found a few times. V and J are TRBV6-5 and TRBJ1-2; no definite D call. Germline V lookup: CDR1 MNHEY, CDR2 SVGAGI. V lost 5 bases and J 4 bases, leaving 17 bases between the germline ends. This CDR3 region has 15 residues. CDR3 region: CASSQRNSDPYGYTF. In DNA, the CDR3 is TGTGCCAGCAGTCAAAGGAACTCGGACCCCTATGGCTACACCTTC.

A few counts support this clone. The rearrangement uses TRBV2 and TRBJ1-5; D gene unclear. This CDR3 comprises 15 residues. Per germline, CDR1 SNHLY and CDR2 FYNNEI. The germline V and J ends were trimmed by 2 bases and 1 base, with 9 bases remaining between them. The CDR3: CASSEIGRSNQPQHF. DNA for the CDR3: TGTGCCAGCAGTGAAATCGGCAGGAGCAATCAGCCCCAGCATTTT.

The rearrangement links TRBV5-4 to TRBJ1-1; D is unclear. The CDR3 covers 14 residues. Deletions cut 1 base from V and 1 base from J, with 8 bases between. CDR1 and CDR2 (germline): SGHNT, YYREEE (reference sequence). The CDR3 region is CASSLQLPNTEAFF. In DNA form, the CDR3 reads TGTGCCAGCAGCTTGCAGCTGCCGAACACTGAAGCTTTCTTT.

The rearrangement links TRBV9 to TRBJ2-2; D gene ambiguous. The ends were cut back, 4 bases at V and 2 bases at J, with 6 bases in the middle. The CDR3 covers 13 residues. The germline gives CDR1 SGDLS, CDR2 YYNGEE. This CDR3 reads CASSTLNTGELFF. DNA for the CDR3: TGTGCCAGCAGCACACTTAACACCGGGGAGCTGTTTTTT.

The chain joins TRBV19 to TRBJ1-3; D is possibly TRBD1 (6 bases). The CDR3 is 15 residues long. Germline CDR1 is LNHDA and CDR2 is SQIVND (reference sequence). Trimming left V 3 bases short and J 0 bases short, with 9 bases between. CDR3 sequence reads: CASSIYRASGNTIYF. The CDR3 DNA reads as TGTGCCAGTAGTATTTACAGGGCCTCTGGAAACACCATATATTTT.

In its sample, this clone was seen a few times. The DNA for the CDR3 is TGTGCCAGCAGCCTCGGACAGGTTGAAGCTTTCTTT. Protein sequence: CASSLGQVEAFF. The chain couples TRBV5-6 to TRBJ1-1, with 7 positions matching TRBD1. Per the germline V gene, CDR1 is SGHDT and CDR2 is YYEEEE. Trimming cost V 4 bases and J 7 bases; bases outside gene matches: 4. The CDR3 is 12 residues long.